These T cell receptor beta chains were read from a single sample in a study of T cell responses to AZD1222 COVID-19 vaccine. Profiling relied on immunoSEQ multiplex PCR, and the TCRdb table lists in-frame clones only, not all of them. This sample has more than 60,000 clones, with 83% found just once. Here the sequenced sample was peripheral blood, taken 28 days after the second AZD1222 dose. Receptor source: an adult who received the AZD1222 COVID-19 vaccine. Each CDR3 is given with its conserved first and last residue. The order of the fields is V gene, clone size, J gene, D gene, CDR3 DNA, CDR3 protein. D genes are given only for firm matches. Not every row has a clone size; where given, it reads once, few, many or a size class.

v_call: TRBV27; clone_size: few; j_call: TRBJ2-7; d_call: -; cdr3_nt: TGTGCCAGCAGTTTAGGGTTCCGGGGGTCCTACGAGCAGTACTTC; cdr3_aa: CASSLGFRGSYEQYF
v_call: TRBV7-2; clone_size: -; j_call: TRBJ1-1; d_call: -; cdr3_nt: TGTGCCAGCAGCGTACGCTGGTTCACTGAAGCTTTCTTT; cdr3_aa: CASSVRWFTEAFF
v_call: TRBV5-1; clone_size: -; j_call: TRBJ1-4; d_call: -; cdr3_nt: TGCGCCAGCAGCTCTTCCACCCGGGGGAAAGGGAATGAAAAACTGTTTTTT; cdr3_aa: CASSSSTRGKGNEKLFF
v_call: TRBV9; clone_size: -; j_call: TRBJ2-2; d_call: -; cdr3_nt: TGTGCCAGCAGCGTTGAAGGGAACACCGGGGAGCTGTTTTTT; cdr3_aa: CASSVEGNTGELFF
v_call: TRBV7-2; clone_size: -; j_call: TRBJ2-1; d_call: -; cdr3_nt: TGTGCCAGCAGCTTACGGGGCGGCAATGAGCAGTTCTTC; cdr3_aa: CASSLRGGNEQFF
v_call: TRBV5-8; clone_size: -; j_call: TRBJ1-1; d_call: -; cdr3_nt: TGTGCCAGCAGGAACAGAAGGAACACTGAAGCTTTCTTT; cdr3_aa: CASRNRRNTEAFF
v_call: TRBV9; clone_size: once; j_call: TRBJ1-2; d_call: TRBD1; cdr3_nt: TGTGCCAGCAGTCCCGACAGGGGACGAGAAGGCTACACCTTC; cdr3_aa: CASSPDRGREGYTF
v_call: TRBV7-3; clone_size: -; j_call: TRBJ2-7; d_call: TRBD2; cdr3_nt: TGTGCCAGCAGCTTGTACGGGACTAGCGGACCCTACGAGCAGTACTTC; cdr3_aa: CASSLYGTSGPYEQYF
v_call: TRBV7-3; clone_size: -; j_call: TRBJ2-1; d_call: -; cdr3_nt: TGTGCCAGCAGCTTAACGGCGAACAATGAGCAGTTCTTC; cdr3_aa: CASSLTANNEQFF
v_call: TRBV7-2; clone_size: once; j_call: TRBJ1-6; d_call: -; cdr3_nt: TGTGCCAGCAGCTTAGCGGGACATCTCAATTCACCCCTCCACTTT; cdr3_aa: CASSLAGHLNSPLHF
v_call: TRBV15; clone_size: -; j_call: TRBJ1-3; d_call: -; cdr3_nt: TGTGCCACCAGCAGAGATTATGCCAGCTCTGGAAACACCATATATTTT; cdr3_aa: CATSRDYASSGNTIYF
v_call: TRBV6-2/TRBV6-3; clone_size: few; j_call: TRBJ1-5; d_call: -; cdr3_nt: TGTGCCAGCAGTCGGGCCCTGGCGGGCAATCAGCCCCAGCATTTT; cdr3_aa: CASSRALAGNQPQHF
v_call: TRBV9; clone_size: -; j_call: TRBJ2-3; d_call: -; cdr3_nt: TGTGCCAGCAGCGCCGGACGTAGCGATACGCAGTATTTT; cdr3_aa: CASSAGRSDTQYF
v_call: TRBV28; clone_size: -; j_call: TRBJ2-7; d_call: -; cdr3_nt: TGTGCCAGCAGTTTCAAGACAGGATCCTACGAGCAGTACTTC; cdr3_aa: CASSFKTGSYEQYF
v_call: TRBV5-4; clone_size: few; j_call: TRBJ1-2; d_call: -; cdr3_nt: TGTGCCAGCAGCTTGGAGGGGGGGCGCGCCTATGGCTACACCTTC; cdr3_aa: CASSLEGGRAYGYTF
v_call: TRBV27; clone_size: -; j_call: TRBJ1-2; d_call: -; cdr3_nt: TGTGCCAGCAGTTTATTCGGACCGCTGACAAACTATGGCTACACCTTC; cdr3_aa: CASSLFGPLTNYGYTF
v_call: TRBV2; clone_size: once; j_call: TRBJ2-1; d_call: -; cdr3_nt: TGTGCCAGCCAACTGTTTTCACACAACAATGAGCAGTTCTTC; cdr3_aa: CASQLFSHNNEQFF
v_call: TRBV5-6; clone_size: -; j_call: TRBJ1-1; d_call: TRBD1; cdr3_nt: TGTGCCAGCAGCTCAACTGACAGGGACGCTGAAGCTTTCTTT; cdr3_aa: CASSSTDRDAEAFF
v_call: TRBV2; clone_size: -; j_call: TRBJ2-5; d_call: TRBD2; cdr3_nt: TGTGCCAGCAACGTAGCGGGACAAGAGACCCAGTACTTC; cdr3_aa: CASNVAGQETQYF
v_call: TRBV19; clone_size: few; j_call: TRBJ1-3; d_call: -; cdr3_nt: TGTGCCAGTAGTATCTCGTCCCGACGGGGAAACACCATATATTTT; cdr3_aa: CASSISSRRGNTIYF
v_call: TRBV30; clone_size: -; j_call: TRBJ1-1; d_call: -; cdr3_nt: TGTGCCTGGACCACGGGCGGGACTGAAGCTTTCTTT; cdr3_aa: CAWTTGGTEAFF
v_call: TRBV28; clone_size: -; j_call: TRBJ1-2; d_call: -; cdr3_nt: TGTGCCAGCAGTTTCCTGTACTATGGCTACACCTTC; cdr3_aa: CASSFLYYGYTF
v_call: TRBV5-8; clone_size: few; j_call: TRBJ2-1; d_call: -; cdr3_nt: TGTGCCAGCAGTTATGACAGATTGTGGGAGCAGTTCTTC; cdr3_aa: CASSYDRLWEQFF
v_call: TRBV11-2; clone_size: -; j_call: TRBJ1-1; d_call: -; cdr3_nt: TGTGCCAGCAGCTCTTGGACAGAGAACACTGAAGCTTTCTTT; cdr3_aa: CASSSWTENTEAFF
v_call: TRBV14; clone_size: -; j_call: TRBJ1-5; d_call: -; cdr3_nt: TGTGCCAGCAGCCAAGGGCGGGGTCAGCCCCAGCATTTT; cdr3_aa: CASSQGRGQPQHF
v_call: TRBV10-2; clone_size: -; j_call: TRBJ2-7; d_call: -; cdr3_nt: TGCGCCAGCAGTGGGAGTCAGCAGTACTTC; cdr3_aa: CASSGSQQYF
v_call: TRBV14; clone_size: -; j_call: TRBJ1-1; d_call: -; cdr3_nt: TGTGCCAGCAGCCAAGTGGGGGCTCATGAAGCTTTCTTT; cdr3_aa: CASSQVGAHEAFF
v_call: TRBV4-1; clone_size: -; j_call: TRBJ1-3; d_call: -; cdr3_nt: TGCGCCAGCAGCCACGTAAACTCTGGAAACACCATATATTTT; cdr3_aa: CASSHVNSGNTIYF
v_call: TRBV28; clone_size: -; j_call: TRBJ2-5; d_call: TRBD1; cdr3_nt: TGTGCCAGCAGCAGGGGACAGACCCAAGAGACCCAGTACTTC; cdr3_aa: CASSRGQTQETQYF
v_call: TRBV4-2; clone_size: -; j_call: TRBJ2-2; d_call: -; cdr3_nt: TGTGCCAGCAGCCAAGATGGCAGGAGGGGCGGGGAGCTGTTTTTT; cdr3_aa: CASSQDGRRGGELFF